The 9 T cell receptor beta chains in this list originate from one sample, sequenced in a study of shared clonotypes between healthy human individuals. Repertoires were generated with immunoSEQ multiplex PCR, while TCRdb's copy carries only in-frame clones and drops some. The sample has 2,500,000 or so clones, 93% seen once; the top ten hold 0.36%. The sequencing input was naive CD4+ T cells from PBMCs. Subset of the sample: CD45RA+ positively selected. The receptor set was obtained from a man between 18 and 29 years old in good health. Some clones in this sample may be carry-over from other donors' samples.

Note on this clone: Other DNA sequences in the sample encode the same CDR3. The chain joins TRBV5-1 to TRBJ2-7; 7 nucleotides align to TRBD2. The germline V gene encodes CDR1 SGHRS and CDR2 YFSETQ. There are 16 residues in the CDR3. Unmatched junction bases numbered 8, after V lost 2 bases and J lost 0 bases. The CDR3 nucleotides are TGCGCCAGCAGCTTCGGCCTAGCGGCGTACTCCTACGAGCAGTACTTC. Residues: CASSFGLAAYSYEQYF.

The chain couples TRBV29-1 to TRBJ2-2; the match to TRBD2 covers 12 bases. This CDR3 spans 16 amino acids. CDR1 is SQVTM and CDR2 is ANQGSEA in the germline V gene. Unmatched junction bases numbered 5, after V lost 6 bases and J lost 0 bases. CDR3 region: CSVRGLAGPNTGELFF. The CDR3 bases are TGCAGCGTACGCGGACTAGCGGGACCGAACACCGGGGAGCTGTTTTTT.

V usage is TRBV15 and J usage is TRBJ1-1; D gene unclear. V lost 3 bases, J lost 7 bases, and 6 bases lay in between. The CDR3 runs to 11 residues. CDR1 is LNHNV, CDR2 YYDKDF, per germline (reference sequence). CDR3 protein: CATSSSFEAFF. The CDR3 region has the DNA TGTGCCACCAGCAGTTCATTTGAAGCTTTCTTT. Together with reference TRBV15 and TRBJ1-1, the CDR3 gives the full variable domain: DAMVIQNPRYQVTQFGKPVTLSCSQTLNHNVMYWYQQKSSQAPKLLFHYYDKDFNNEADTPDNFQSRRPNTSFCFLDIRSPGLGDTAMYLCATSSSFEAFFGQGTRLTVV.

The V and J genes are TRBV11-3 and TRBJ1-1; TRBD1 aligns across 9 bases. From germline, CDR1 is SGHNT and CDR2 YENEEA. The CDR3 consists of 12 residues. With V trimmed by 2 bases and J by 11 bases, 3 bases remained unmatched. The CDR3, as DNA: TGTGCCAGCAGCTTACCACAGGGGGCGGCTTTCTTT. Protein sequence: CASSLPQGAAFF.

The J gene is TRBJ1-2, the V gene TRBV7-2; tentative D call: TRBD1 (5 bases). V lost 6 bases, J lost 7 bases, and 21 bases lay in between. Germline lookup yields CDR1 SGHTA and CDR2 FQGNSA. The CDR3 contains 15 residues. The CDR3 bases are TGTGCCAGCAGGCCCGGGACTACCACGGTGGGTGGCTACACCTTC. It encodes CASRPGTTTVGGYTF.

The J gene is TRBJ1-5, the V gene TRBV4-1; D is possibly TRBD1 (5 bases). The CDR3 has 16 amino acids. V lost 4 bases, J lost 1 base, and 14 bases lay in between. Germline-derived CDR1 and CDR2 are MGHRA and YSYEKL. As DNA, the CDR3 is TGCGCCAGCAGCCTCGGGGCCCAGTGGAGCAATCAGCCCCAGCATTTT. It yields the protein CASSLGAQWSNQPQHF.

V is TRBV4-2 and J is TRBJ2-7; maybe TRBD2 (6 bases). Trimming took 0 bases from V and 1 from J, leaving 10 bases between them. This CDR3 is built from 15 residues. Germline V lookup: CDR1 LGHNA, CDR2 YNFKEQ. CDR3: CASSQETSPSYEQYF. DNA for the CDR3: TGTGCCAGCAGCCAAGAAACTAGCCCATCCTACGAGCAGTACTTC.

This sequence joins TRBV2 and TRBJ2-3; 8 nucleotides line up with TRBD2. V was clipped by 6 bases and J by 8 bases; unmatched bases: 16. CDR3 length: 16 amino acids. Germline V gene data show CDR1 as SNHLY and CDR2 as FYNNEI. The CDR3 sequence: CASSGVWREAPGTQYF. The CDR3 region has the DNA TGTGCCAGCAGCGGGGTTTGGCGGGAGGCCCCAGGTACGCAGTATTTT.

The CDR3 loop reads CASSQHTDTQYF. The DNA for the CDR3 is TGTGCCAGCAGCCAGCACACAGATACGCAGTATTTT. The chain uses TRBV4-2 and TRBJ2-3; D remains unclear. In germline, CDR1 is LGHNA, CDR2 YNFKEQ. V lost 3 bases to trimming and J lost 2 bases, with 3 bases between them. The CDR3 is 12 residues long.